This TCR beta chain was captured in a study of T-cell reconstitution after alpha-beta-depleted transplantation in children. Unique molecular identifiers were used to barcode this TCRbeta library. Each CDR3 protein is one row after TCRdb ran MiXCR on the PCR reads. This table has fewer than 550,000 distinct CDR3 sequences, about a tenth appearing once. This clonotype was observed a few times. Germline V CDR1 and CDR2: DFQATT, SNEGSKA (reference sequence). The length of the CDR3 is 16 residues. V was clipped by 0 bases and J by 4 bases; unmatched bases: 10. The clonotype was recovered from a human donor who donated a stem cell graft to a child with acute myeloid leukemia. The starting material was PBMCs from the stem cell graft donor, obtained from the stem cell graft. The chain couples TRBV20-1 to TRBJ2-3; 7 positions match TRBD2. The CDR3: CSARDLGGRGADTQYF. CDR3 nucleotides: TGCAGTGCTAGAGATCTTGGGGGGAGGGGAGCAGATACGCAGTATTTT.